This T cell receptor (beta chain) was captured in a study of T cell repertoires in cytomegalovirus infection. Study at large: Recently identified HLA-C-restricted CMV epitopes were among the peptides used. Public TCR beta signatures were indicative of both CMV infection and a matching HLA type.

Trimming left V 0 bases short and J 1 base short, with 4 bases between. This CDR3 has 13 residues. CDR1 is SGHDT, CDR2 YYEEEE, per germline. This clonotype was recorded at least ten times. Its specificity is unknown. TCRdb called the reads again in MiXCR, with one record for every CDR3 protein. The top ten hold 48% of the sample, which has some 500,000 distinct CDR3 sequences, 40% seen once. Whole-study results and caveats: Cumulative public TCR beta family frequency identified carriers of CMV plus the relevant HLA.

The receptor comes from a human donor in good health (CMV status not recorded). Some clones in this sample may be carry-over from other donors' samples. Material: cultured PBMCs, obtained from culture after CMV antigen stimulation. V gene TRBV5-6 combines with J gene TRBJ1-1; D call uncertain. CDR3 residues: CASSLDANTEAFF. CDR3 bases: TGTGCCAGCAGCTTGGACGCGAACACTGAAGCTTTCTTT.